What follows are 22 T cell receptor beta chains derived from one specimen sequenced in a study of blood T cell repertoires in COVID-19. TCRdb's table, derived via immunoSEQ multiplex PCR, lists solely in-frame clones and lacks some. The sample yields fewer than 250,000 clones, approximately 83% seen once. What was sequenced was PBMCs or T cells enriched from blood (not recorded which). Every receptor here comes from a woman between 45 and 60 years old who had been exposed to COVID-19.

This clone appeared a few times. The rearrangement joins TRBV25-1 to TRBJ1-2; TRBD1 might be the D (5 bases). Germline CDR1 MGHDK, CDR2 SYGVNS. This CDR3 is built from 15 residues. Trimming stripped 5 bases from V and 4 bases from J, with 17 bases between. The CDR3 nucleotides read TGTGCCAGCAGTACGGTAGGCCCCCAGGGCTATGGCTACACCTTC. This sequence encodes CASSTVGPQGYGYTF.

The rearrangement joins TRBV19 to TRBJ1-3, with a possible D match to TRBD1 (6 bases). Trimming took 10 bases from V and 0 from J, leaving 16 bases between them. This CDR3 comprises 15 residues. Germline lookup yields CDR1 LNHDA and CDR2 SQIVND (reference sequence). The CDR3 sequence: CATQQGSLSGNTIYF. The CDR3 region has the DNA TGTGCCACCCAACAGGGCTCACTCTCTGGAAACACCATATATTTT.

This clone was found a few times. This chain uses TRBV7-2 with TRBJ1-5, with TRBD1 as a possible D gene (6 bases). Trimming took off 5 bases at V and 2 bases at J, with 10 bases between the two ends. Germline V gives CDR1 SGHTA, CDR2 FQGNSA. The CDR3 totals 14 residues. CDR3 protein: CASSGGPGNQPQHF. DNA of the CDR3: TGTGCCAGCAGCGGGGGCCCGGGCAATCAGCCCCAGCATTTT.

Only one count was recorded for this clone. The rearrangement joins TRBV10-3 to TRBJ2-7; TRBD2 matches at 10 bases. The germline V gene encodes CDR1 ENHRY and CDR2 SYGVKD. Unmatched junction bases numbered 10, after V lost 11 bases and J lost 0 bases. The CDR3 totals 15 residues. CDR3 sequence (DNA): TGTGCCGTCGGCAGAGCGGGGGGGAGCTCCTACGAGCAGTACTTC. This gives the protein CAVGRAGGSSYEQYF.

The V and J genes are TRBV15 and TRBJ2-3; 11 positions match TRBD2. The CDR3 loop spans 19 amino acids. V shed 0 bases, J shed 5 bases, and the junction held 13 bases outside the gene matches. In germline, CDR1 is LNHNV, CDR2 YYDKDF (reference sequence). The CDR3 protein is CATSRDETSGDPREDTQYF. CDR3 DNA sequence: TGTGCCACCAGCAGAGATGAGACTAGCGGGGACCCTAGGGAAGATACGCAGTATTTT.

The chain couples TRBV28 to TRBJ1-4; 7 bases are shared with TRBD1. Trimming took 5 bases from V and 1 from J; bases not matched to a gene: 1. Germline lookup yields CDR1 MDHEN and CDR2 SYDVKM. The CDR3 extends over 14 amino acids. CDR3 nucleotides: TGTGCCAGCAGTAGACAGGGAACTAATGAAAAACTGTTTTTT. Protein sequence: CASSRQGTNEKLFF.

Note on this clone: Other DNA sequences of this sample code for an identical CDR3. The J gene is TRBJ2-6, the V gene TRBV5-4, with 8 bases aligning to TRBD2. V gave up 4 bases and J gave up 2 bases; unmatched junction bases: 2. This CDR3 is built from 15 residues. Germline CDR1 and CDR2: SGHNT and YYREEE (reference sequence). The CDR3 spells CASSPGGAGANVLTF. The CDR3 DNA reads TGTGCCAGCAGCCCCGGGGGGGCTGGGGCCAACGTCCTGACTTTC.

The J gene is TRBJ2-7, the V gene TRBV5-6; 9 bases are a match to TRBD1. Germline CDR1 reads SGHDT; CDR2 reads YYEEEE. Trimming at V came to 1 base and at J to 5 bases, leaving 7 bases not matched to a gene. The CDR3 extends over 15 amino acids. CDR3: CASSLIGTGSDEQYF. As DNA, the CDR3 is TGTGCCAGCAGCTTGATCGGGACAGGGTCCGACGAGCAGTACTTC.

J is TRBJ1-5 and V is TRBV9; D not resolved. Between the trimmed V and J ends, which lost 4 bases and 15 bases, there was a span of 14 bases. The CDR3 length is 11 residues. Germline lookup yields CDR1 SGDLS and CDR2 YYNGEE. The CDR3 sequence is CASSPDRRGHF. As DNA, the CDR3 is TGTGCCAGCAGCCCGGACCGGCGGGGGCATTTT.

The chain couples TRBV2 to TRBJ1-1; TRBD1 might be the D (5 bases). Germline CDR1 SNHLY, CDR2 FYNNEI. With 6 bases removed from V and 0 bases from J, the gap between germline ends came to 8 bases. This CDR3 has 13 amino acids. The CDR3 here is CASSQQVNTEAFF. The DNA of the CDR3 is TGTGCCAGCAGCCAACAGGTGAACACTGAAGCTTTCTTT.

This clone has only one observation. J is TRBJ2-5 and V is TRBV5-5, with D perhaps TRBD2 (6 bases). The germline V gene has CDR1 SGHKS and CDR2 YYEKEE (reference sequence). This CDR3 has 19 amino acids. V was cut by 0 bases and J by 0 bases, with 21 bases left in between. CDR3 sequence: CASSLGMSGSGGHQETQYF. The CDR3 coding sequence is TGTGCCAGCAGCTTGGGTATGAGCGGGTCTGGGGGACACCAAGAGACCCAGTACTTC.

The chain uses TRBV6-5 and TRBJ2-4, with TRBD1 identical over 8 bases. The CDR3 totals 15 residues. Losses at the gene ends were 4 bases for V and 0 bases for J; bases not matched to a gene: 2. Germline lookup yields CDR1 MNHEY and CDR2 SVGAGI. Written as DNA, the CDR3 is TGTGCCAGCAGTTTTGACAGGGGAGCCAAAAACATTCAGTACTTC. Its translation is CASSFDRGAKNIQYF.

This clone was observed once. This chain uses TRBV11-2 with TRBJ1-2; TRBD1 matches 10 bases. The V and J ends lost 2 bases and 5 bases, in that order; junction bases with no gene match: 5. CDR3 length equals 15 residues. Per the germline V gene, CDR1 is SGHAT and CDR2 is FQNNGV. CDR3 loop: CASSLPRTGGYGYTF. DNA for the CDR3: TGTGCCAGCAGCTTACCGCGGACAGGGGGATATGGCTACACCTTC.

The CDR3 region is CASSQGGGVSPLHF. The CDR3 DNA reads as TGTGCCAGCAGCCAAGGAGGTGGAGTGTCACCCCTCCACTTT. The chain carries TRBV3-1 (or the pseudogene TRBV3-2) and TRBJ1-6; D gene unclear. Trimming shortened V by 1 base and J by 10 bases, and 11 bases separated the two germline ends. The CDR3 totals 14 residues. Germline assignment: CDR1 LGHDT and CDR2 YNNKEL (reference sequence).

The V call is TRBV3-1 (or the pseudogene TRBV3-2), the J call TRBJ2-1; 10 bases agree with TRBD2. V was clipped by 2 bases and J by 7 bases; unmatched bases: 5. From germline, CDR1 is LGHDT and CDR2 YNNKEL (reference sequence). This CDR3 is built from 15 residues. The CDR3 nucleotides read TGTGCCAGCAGCCAATATCTAGCGGGGGTAAATGAGCAGTTCTTC. Protein sequence: CASSQYLAGVNEQFF.

The CDR3, as DNA: TGTGCCATCAGTGAGAGTCCGGGAAGTGGCTACACCTTC. It yields the protein CAISESPGSGYTF. The chain has TRBV10-3 and TRBJ1-2, with D hard to call. Germline CDR1 and CDR2: ENHRY and SYGVKD. The V gene lost 2 bases and the J gene lost 7 bases, with 11 bases spanning the gap. This CDR3 spans 13 amino acids.

This chain links TRBV18 with TRBJ2-1; 11 bases fit TRBD2. Trimming took 3 bases from V and 9 from J; bases not matched to a gene: 10. From germline, CDR1 is KGHSH and CDR2 LQKENI. The CDR3 consists of 16 residues. The CDR3 loop is CASSPSASGGRAEQFF. CDR3 coding DNA: TGTGCCAGCTCACCCTCGGCTAGCGGGGGGCGAGCTGAGCAGTTCTTC.

This sequence joins TRBV6-5 and TRBJ1-2; D is unclear. The length of the CDR3 is 15 residues. From germline, CDR1 is MNHEY and CDR2 SVGAGI. Trimming took off 5 bases at V and 1 base at J, with 14 bases between the two ends. CDR3 amino acids: CASSLGWEINYGYTF. The CDR3 nucleotides are TGTGCCAGCAGTCTGGGGTGGGAGATTAACTATGGCTACACCTTC.

This rearrangement joins TRBV27 to TRBJ1-1, with 8 bases aligning to TRBD1. Germline loops: CDR1 MNHEY, CDR2 SMNVEV (reference sequence). This CDR3 spans 14 amino acids. V was clipped by 5 bases and J by 9 bases; unmatched bases: 11. The chain's CDR3 is CASSLRGQADQAFF. The CDR3 DNA is TGTGCCAGCAGTCTCAGGGGGCAAGCGGATCAAGCTTTCTTT.

This chain links TRBV29-1 with TRBJ1-1, with D maybe TRBD1 (6 bases). This CDR3 has 13 residues. The V and J ends lost 2 bases and 2 bases respectively, with 9 bases between them. Germline V gene data show CDR1 as SQVTM and CDR2 as ANQGSEA. The CDR3 sequence: CSVERTDNTEAFF. The CDR3 DNA follows: TGCAGCGTTGAAAGGACAGATAACACTGAAGCTTTCTTT.

The gene calls are TRBV2 and TRBJ1-2, with 10 bases fitting TRBD1. CDR3 size: 16 residues. Germline V gene sequence: CDR1 SNHLY, CDR2 FYNNEI. With 6 bases clipped from V and 0 bases from J, the junction kept 7 bases outside the gene matches. The CDR3 loop is CASSGDRGRTNYGYTF. The CDR3 DNA sequence: TGTGCCAGCAGCGGGGACAGGGGCCGAACTAACTATGGCTACACCTTC.

This clone appeared a single time. The V and J genes are TRBV19 and TRBJ1-6; D perhaps matches TRBD1 (5 bases). The length of the CDR3 is 12 residues. V lost 8 bases, J lost 10 bases, and 12 bases lay in between. Germline V lookup: CDR1 LNHDA, CDR2 SQIVND (reference sequence). The CDR3, as DNA: TGTGCCAGTGCATCGCAGGGCTCACCCCTCCACTTT. Its translation is CASASQGSPLHF.